The entry below gives a single T cell receptor (beta chain) sequence along with its context. No antigen is known for it. These data are taken from a study of shared clonotypes between healthy human individuals. Study-wide results and caveats: Sharing across a handful of donors was seen in approximately 5.2% of naive CD4 clonotypes.

The method was immunoSEQ multiplex PCR; TCRdb's version includes in-frame clones alone and lacks a portion of them. This table holds some 700,000 clones, less than 95% found once. The CD8 memory fraction combined CD45RO+ cells with TemRA cells (CCR7-negative CD45RA+). The CDR3 has 15 residues. The V gene's germline CDR1 is MNHEY and CDR2 SMNVEV (reference sequence). V lost 3 bases, J lost 8 bases, and 17 bases lay in between. The sequence derives from a man between 18 and 35 years old in good health. Some clones in this sample may be carry-over from other donors' samples. The chain carries TRBV27 and TRBJ1-5; no definite D call. The sequenced sample consisted of memory CD8+ T cells from PBMCs. Subset: CD45RO+ cells pooled with CCR7-negative TemRA cells. The CDR3 coding sequence is TGTGCCAGCAGTTTGAGGCCCCTGGGCCGCGAGCCCCAGCATTTT. Protein sequence: CASSLRPLGREPQHF.